The TCR beta chain under discussion was sequenced for a study of shared clonotypes between healthy human individuals. The CDR3 has 15 amino acids. CDR1 is MGHRA, CDR2 YSYEKL, per germline. The V end lost 0 bases, the J end lost 5 bases, and 10 bases lay between the germline ends. This clone showed up just a few times. Sequencing was performed with immunoSEQ multiplex PCR; in TCRdb, only in-frame clones are kept and a portion is missing. The table records over a million clones, around 78% of them present only once. Sequencing input: memory CD4+ T cells from PBMCs. Subset noted: CD45RA-negative fraction. The rearrangement uses TRBV4-1 and TRBJ2-2, with a weak D call TRBD1 (5 bases). The clonotype comes from a man aged 18-30 years in good health. Some clones in this sample may be carry-over from other donors' samples. The CDR3 DNA reads TGCGCCAGCAGCCAAGACAGGGCGGTTACCGGGGAGCTGTTTTTT. This codes for CASSQDRAVTGELFF.